This T cell receptor (beta chain) emerged from a study of B cell selection in AIRE deficiency. Note on this clone: Its target is not known.

Sorting defined conventional CD4 T cells as CD4+CD127+. Germline V gene sequence: CDR1 SGHAT, CDR2 FQNNGV. V shed 4 bases and J shed 4 bases, with 12 bases lying between them. The CDR3 is made up of 14 amino acids. Libraries were prepared by immunoSEQ multiplex PCR; TCRdb keeps only in-frame clonotypes and omits some of them. The sample lists about 25,000 clones, 95% to 96% seen once, with roughly 0.25% in the top ten. Study-wide results and caveats: Of a few thousand shared Treg TCRbeta sequences, over 25% were healthy-only, around 9.3% patient-only.

The sequenced sample consisted of CD4+CD127+ conventional T cells sorted from PBMCs. The gene calls are TRBV11-2 and TRBJ2-3; D remains unclear. This TCR came from a human donor in good health. CDR3 bases: TGTGCCAGCAGCTCTGAAGGGTTGGCAGATACGCAGTATTTT. Protein: CASSSEGLADTQYF.